This is a list of T cell receptor beta chains from one sample in a study of T-cell memory formation after mild COVID-19. TCRdb re-called the 5' RACE reads with MiXCR, one entry per CDR3 protein. Among roughly 130,000 distinct CDR3 sequences listed, 17% were seen once. Sequenced input: PBMCs or a T cell subset sorted from them (not recorded which). The receptor source for this set is a man between 18 and 35 years old who had mild COVID-19 (a few samples of this study predate the infection). Cell type and time point are not known. The CDR3 runs from the conserved cysteine through the conserved F or W. The order of the fields is J gene, V gene, CDR3 protein.

J gene: TRBJ2-5; V gene: TRBV5-1; CDR3 protein: CASSLGPQPETQYF
J gene: TRBJ2-2; V gene: TRBV7-2; CDR3 protein: CASSSLAENTGELFF
J gene: TRBJ1-1; V gene: TRBV9; CDR3 protein: CASSIISGTEAFF
J gene: TRBJ2-1; V gene: TRBV4-3; CDR3 protein: CASSRRDWEQFF
J gene: TRBJ1-1; V gene: TRBV9; CDR3 protein: CASSGDPQGEAFF
J gene: TRBJ2-3; V gene: TRBV5-5; CDR3 protein: CASSLGAGPSTDTQYF
J gene: TRBJ1-4; V gene: TRBV28; CDR3 protein: CASSPIRATNEKLFF
J gene: TRBJ2-1; V gene: TRBV7-2; CDR3 protein: CASSLVLRGGNEQFF
J gene: TRBJ2-5; V gene: TRBV20-1; CDR3 protein: CSVLLGGAGETQYF
J gene: TRBJ2-3; V gene: TRBV20-1; CDR3 protein: CSARQTDTQYF
J gene: TRBJ2-7; V gene: TRBV4-3; CDR3 protein: CASSQEQTGGKYEQYF